This TCR beta chain was identified in a study of Ad26.COV2.S vaccination and SARS-CoV-2 variants. Study summary: Intramuscularly, Ad26.COV2.S was given either once or twice, 56 days apart. General study points: Estimates derived from TCR breadth and depth analyses may have underestimated total T cell responses.

V dropped 3 bases and J dropped 1 base, with 10 bases sitting between them. This CDR3 comprises 15 residues. From germline, CDR1 is SGHRS and CDR2 YFSETQ. Assay used: immunoSEQ multiplex PCR; TCRdb lists only in-frame clones, some missing. Here the sample spans roughly 420,000 clones, nearly 90% being singletons. Treatment reported: 19 received Ad26.COV2.S at low or high dose, single or two shots; 5 received placebo; per-sample allocation not given. Sample collection was performed on day 63 after the first vaccine or placebo injection. A Boston adult aged 18-55 years was the donor. Concerning this clone itself: The antigen remains undetermined.

The sample consisted of peripheral blood, taken in a trial of Ad26.COV2.S vaccine versus placebo. The V and J genes are TRBV5-1 and TRBJ2-2, with D perhaps TRBD1 (6 bases). This clonotype was obtained from a person aged 18 to 59 who received the Ad26.COV2.S COVID-19 vaccine or a placebo. The CDR3 nucleotides are TGCGCCAGCAGCTACATGACAGGGAACACCGGGGAGCTGTTTTTT. It yields the protein CASSYMTGNTGELFF.